One and the same sample provided the 8 T cell receptor beta chains below, sequenced in a study of T cells in Graves' hyperthyroidism and ophthalmopathy. RNA transcripts gave rise to amplified TCR beta CDR3 regions. In the first-round RT-PCR of the TCR CDR3, the HTBI primer set was used. MiXCR, applied by TCRdb to the multiplex PCR reads, yields one record per CDR3 protein. The data show 600,000 to 700,000 distinct CDR3 sequences, 14% to 15% seen once. The sequencing sample was made of blood. These receptor sequences come from a woman aged 40 to 55 with Graves' ophthalmopathy.

The chain joins TRBV6-1 to TRBJ1-2; possibly TRBD1 for D (5 bases). V shed 2 bases and J shed 7 bases, with 14 bases lying between them. Germline V gene sequence: CDR1 MNHNS, CDR2 SASEGT. The CDR3 has 14 amino acids. CDR3 nucleotide sequence: TGTGCCAGCAGTGAACGTTCTGCGGGGGGTGGCTACACCTTC. It specifies CASSERSAGGGYTF.

This clonotype was recorded many times. The junction differs from germline at one of its ends, possibly a read error. The chain is built from TRBV4-2 and TRBJ2-5; TRBD2 matches at 8 bases. Looked up from germline, CDR1 is LGHNA and CDR2 is YNFKEQ. The CDR3 contains 12 residues. CDR3 bases: TGTGCCAGCAGCGTGCGACTAGCGTCGAGAAACTTC. It codes for CASSVRLASRNF.

This clonotype was recorded at least ten times. As DNA, the CDR3 is TGTGCCAGCAGCGCAGAGAACTATGGCTACACCTTC. It is translated as CASSAENYGYTF. V is TRBV2 and J is TRBJ1-2; D is ambiguous. CDR1 is SNHLY, CDR2 FYNNEI, per germline. Trimming shortened V by 6 bases and J by 2 bases, and 7 bases separated the two germline ends. This CDR3 spans 12 amino acids.

This clonotype was seen more than once but under ten times. The gene calls are TRBV12-3 or TRBV12-4 and TRBJ1-2; maybe TRBD1 (5 bases). This CDR3 spans 15 amino acids. V lost 3 bases, J lost 5 bases, and 16 bases lay in between. The CDR3 loop reads CASSFQARRGYGYTF. The CDR3, as DNA: TGTGCCAGCAGTTTCCAGGCACGGCGGGGGTATGGCTACACCTTC.

This clonotype was observed at least ten times. The chain employs TRBV20-1 and TRBJ2-7, with TRBD2 matching over 13 bases. V lost 6 bases, J lost 6 bases, and 14 bases stayed unmatched. This CDR3 region has 16 residues. CDR1 and CDR2 from the germline V gene are DFQATT and SNEGSKA (reference sequence). CDR3 coding DNA: TGCAGTGCGAAACCGGGACTAGCGGGACTGGCGTCCGAGCAGTACTTC. Protein: CSAKPGLAGLASEQYF.

The chain employs TRBV18 and TRBJ2-7; D is possibly TRBD2 (6 bases). Looked up from germline, CDR1 is KGHSH and CDR2 is LQKENI. The V end lost 4 bases, the J end lost 7 bases, and 11 bases lay between the germline ends. The CDR3 loop spans 12 amino acids. The CDR3 reads CASSQIAGEQYF. The CDR3 DNA sequence: TGTGCCAGCTCACAAATCGCGGGAGAGCAGTACTTC.

This clonotype was picked up many times. V gene TRBV28 combines with J gene TRBJ1-1, with 10 bases identical to TRBD1. The CDR3 is 15 residues long. Germline CDR1 is MDHEN and CDR2 is SYDVKM. The V gene end was trimmed by 10 bases and the J gene end by 1 base; junction bases not matched to a gene: 9. CDR3 residues: CATRPGQGRNTEAFF. The DNA of the CDR3 is TGTGCCACCAGGCCGGGACAGGGGCGGAACACTGAAGCTTTCTTT.

The table lists this clonotype with many counts. The chain combines TRBV2 with TRBJ1-5; D possibly corresponds to TRBD1 (5 bases). CDR3 length: 15 residues. V was cut by 1 base and J by 4 bases, with 11 bases left in between. Germline V gives CDR1 SNHLY, CDR2 FYNNEI. The CDR3 DNA is TGTGCCAGCAGTGAAGTCCCAGGGAGGAATCAGCCCCAGCATTTT. Translation: CASSEVPGRNQPQHF. The entire variable domain, with the rest obtained from reference TRBV2 and TRBJ1-5, is as follows: EPEVTQTPSHQVTQMGQEVILRCVPISNHLYFYWYRQILGQKVEFLVSFYNNEISEKSEIFDDQFSVERPDGSNFTLKIRSTKLEDSAMYFCASSEVPGRNQPQHFGDGTRLSIL.